These 31 T cell receptor beta chains came from one sample sequenced in a study of regulatory T cells in long-lasting Graves disease listed by TCRdb under 2021. Taken with the paper, the label for time point translates to: newly diagnosed GD, antithyroid drugs for less than 3 months. RNA was extracted from PBMCs in TRIzol for both TCR sequencing and RNA sequencing. Receptors were amplified or captured by multiplex PCR. Sequencing instrument: Illumina HiSeq 4000. CDR3 regions were amplified by Arm-PCR with iRepertoire HTBI primers to construct TCR beta libraries. TCRdb reworked the public reads: Q25 trimming with fastp, MiXCR clone assembly, productive beta chains retained. For every CDR3 protein sequence, its rows merge into one entry that carries the most common genes and DNA. A total of more than 300,000 distinct CDR3 sequences appear in this sample, 16% of them only once. Roughly 21% of the sample goes to the ten largest clones.

The sample also formed part of further work on T cells in Graves' hyperthyroidism and ophthalmopathy.

The input for sequencing was peripheral blood mononuclear cells (PBMCs), taken at new diagnosis, from a patient treated with antithyroid drugs. Every receptor here comes from a woman between 18 and 29 years old with Graves disease. Donor details come from another sample of the same person, matched by shared clones.

With respect to this clonotype: A far larger clone differs by one base, so this is likely a read error. V usage is TRBV27 and J usage is TRBJ2-5; D not certain. Germline V gives CDR1 MNHEY, CDR2 SMNVEV (reference sequence). V was cut by 0 bases and J by 11 bases, with 22 bases left in between. CDR3 length equals 16 residues. CDR3: CASSLSGRVSSYGQYF. CDR3 bases: TGTGCCAGCAGTTTATCTGGGCGAGTTAGCTCCTACGGGCAGTACTTC.

This clonotype has at least ten counts. This rearrangement joins TRBV20-1 to TRBJ2-3, with D perhaps given as TRBD1 or TRBD2 (5 bases each). Per the germline V gene, CDR1 is DFQATT and CDR2 is SNEGSKA (reference sequence). The CDR3 covers 14 residues. The germline V and J ends were trimmed by 0 bases and 9 bases, with 16 bases remaining between them. CDR3 region: CSARDQGAGLTQYF. The DNA of the CDR3 is TGCAGTGCTAGAGACCAGGGTGCAGGACTGACGCAGTATTTT.

This clonotype was seen more than once but under ten times. This chain links TRBV27 with TRBJ1-6; D uncertain. The germline V gene encodes CDR1 MNHEY and CDR2 SMNVEV (reference sequence). The CDR3 length is 14 residues. Deletions cut 3 bases from V and 10 bases from J, with 13 bases between. CDR3 in amino acids: CASSFGAASSPLHF. In DNA form, the CDR3 reads TGTGCCAGCAGTTTCGGAGCAGCCAGCTCACCCCTCCACTTT.

Note on this clonotype: This may arise from a read error, as a much more abundant clone is one base away. The genes are TRBV13 and TRBJ1-1; 8 bases match TRBD1. CDR3 length: 12 amino acids. Germline CDR1 and CDR2: PRHDT and FYEKMQ (reference sequence). Trimming removed 8 bases from V and 7 bases from J; junction bases left unmatched: 6. DNA of the CDR3: TGTGCCAGCCAAAGAGGGACAGGTGAAGCTTTCTTT. It yields the protein CASQRGTGEAFF.

By share of the sample, this clonotype is medium-sized. The V and J genes are TRBV24-1 and TRBJ1-5; D is ambiguous. The V gene's germline CDR1 is KGHDR and CDR2 SFDVKD. This CDR3 has 15 residues. Trimming cost V 5 bases and J 3 bases, with 13 bases left between them. CDR3 coding DNA: TGTGCCACCAGTGGAAAAAGAGGGCTCAATCAGCCCCAGCATTTT. It translates to CATSGKRGLNQPQHF.

In its sample, this clonotype was seen a few times. CDR3 region: CASSESWGSPLHF. CDR3 DNA sequence: TGCGCCAGCAGTGAGTCTTGGGGTTCACCCCTCCACTTT. This chain links TRBV10-1 with TRBJ1-6; D uncertain. Germline V gene lookup returns CDR1 WNHNN and CDR2 SYGVQD (reference sequence). The ends were cut back, 0 bases at V and 9 bases at J, with 6 bases in the middle. CDR3 length: 13 amino acids.

The J gene is TRBJ2-3, the V gene TRBV2; the D gene is possibly TRBD2 (7 bases). The CDR3 sequence is 16 residues long. Germline values: CDR1 SNHLY, CDR2 FYNNEI. Trimming left V 4 bases short and J 2 bases short, with 16 bases between. CDR3 region: CASSAWRGGLTDTQYF. Written as DNA, the CDR3 is TGTGCCAGCAGTGCATGGAGGGGGGGACTCACAGATACGCAGTATTTT.

This clonotype was recorded many times. The chain joins TRBV28 to TRBJ2-5; the D gene is possibly TRBD2 (6 bases). Trimming cost V 5 bases and J 2 bases, with 12 bases left between them. Germline V gene sequence: CDR1 MDHEN, CDR2 SYDVKM. CDR3 size: 14 residues. In nucleotides, the CDR3 is TGTGCCAGCAGTCTCACCGGGACTCAAGAGACCCAGTACTTC. Translated, it gives CASSLTGTQETQYF. The complete variable domain, with remaining parts taken from reference TRBV28 and TRBJ2-5, reads DVKVTQSSRYLVKRTGEKVFLECVQDMDHENMFWYRQDPGLGLRLIYFSYDVKMKEKGDIPEGYSVSREKKERFSLILESASTNQTSMYLCASSLTGTQETQYFGPGTRLLVL.

This clonotype was counted ten times or more. This sequence joins TRBV12-3 or TRBV12-4 and TRBJ1-5; D is uncertain. CDR3 length equals 14 residues. The V end lost 9 bases, the J end lost 2 bases, and 14 bases lay between the germline ends. The CDR3 loop reads CASRSGRGNQPQHF. As DNA, the CDR3 is TGTGCCAGTAGGTCCGGCCGGGGCAATCAGCCCCAGCATTTT.

V and J are TRBV19 and TRBJ1-1; D is uncertain. Trimming left V 3 bases short and J 0 bases short, with 14 bases between. Germline-derived CDR1 and CDR2 are LNHDA and SQIVND (reference sequence). This CDR3 spans 16 amino acids. The CDR3 region has the DNA TGTGCCAGTAGTATTTTAGGTGTGGGGATGAACACTGAAGCTTTCTTT. This sequence encodes CASSILGVGMNTEAFF.

There are many counts of this clonotype. The V and J genes are TRBV6-1 and TRBJ2-1; D gene unclear. Germline V gene data show CDR1 as MNHNS and CDR2 as SASEGT. The CDR3 consists of 18 residues. The V end was cut by 0 bases, the J end by 2 bases, with 17 bases between. The CDR3 DNA follows: TGTGCCAGCAGTGAAGCCCCTCAATTGGTCTTCCCCTACAATGAGCAGTTCTTC. It is translated as CASSEAPQLVFPYNEQFF.

V usage is TRBV5-1 and J usage is TRBJ2-3; 10 bases match TRBD2. V shed 7 bases, J shed 2 bases, and the junction held 4 bases outside the gene matches. The CDR3 runs 14 residues. The germline V gene encodes CDR1 SGHRS and CDR2 YFSETQ. The CDR3 spells CASALAGLTDTQYF. The CDR3 coding sequence is TGCGCCAGCGCACTAGCGGGGCTCACAGATACGCAGTATTTT.

The table lists this clonotype with a few counts. The rearrangement links TRBV29-1 to TRBJ1-2; no firm D call. Trimming took 7 bases from V and 0 from J, leaving 18 bases between them. The CDR3 covers 15 residues. Germline loops: CDR1 SQVTM, CDR2 ANQGSEA. CDR3 DNA sequence: TGCAGCGCGACAACGGATCGTCTAGCTAACTATGGCTACACCTTC. It codes for CSATTDRLANYGYTF.

On this clonotype: A far bigger clonotype differs at one base, so this is likely a read error. The V and J genes are TRBV6-9 and TRBJ1-1; no clear D. This CDR3 has 17 amino acids. V lost 3 bases and J 5 bases, leaving 22 bases between the germline ends. Per the germline V gene, CDR1 is MNHGY and CDR2 is SVAAGI. CDR3 nucleotide sequence: TGTGCCAGCAGTTACCCGATAACGATGCAAGACAATACTGAAGCTTTCTTT. Translation gives CASSYPITMQDNTEAFF.

The chain couples TRBV6-2 or TRBV6-3 to TRBJ2-1; D assignment may be TRBD1 or TRBD2 (6 bases each). Trimming removed 5 bases at V and 3 bases at J, with 17 bases between. This CDR3 is 16 amino acids long. Per germline, CDR1 MNHEY and CDR2 SVGEGT. CDR3 amino acids: CASSERGGTYYNEQFF. The CDR3 DNA reads TGTGCCAGCAGTGAACGAGGGGGGACCTACTACAATGAGCAGTTCTTC.

The chain combines TRBV7-9 with TRBJ1-1; 7 bases line up with TRBD1. The CDR3 loop spans 15 amino acids. J was trimmed by 8 bases and V by 1 base; bases with no gene match: 10. Looked up from germline, CDR1 is SEHNR and CDR2 is FQNEAQ (reference sequence). This chain's CDR3 is CASSLDFGQAQEAFF. The CDR3 DNA is TGTGCCAGCAGCTTAGATTTCGGACAGGCCCAAGAAGCTTTCTTT.

This clonotype was detected many times. CDR3 coding DNA: TGTGCCAGCAGCTGGACAGGGGGTAATGGCTACACCTTC. It codes for CASSWTGGNGYTF. The genes are TRBV28 and TRBJ1-2, with 10 positions matching TRBD1. With V trimmed by 6 bases and J by 6 bases, 4 bases remained unmatched. Germline lookup yields CDR1 MDHEN and CDR2 SYDVKM. The CDR3 is made up of 13 amino acids.

The sample holds many counts of this clonotype. V and J are TRBV18 and TRBJ2-1; TRBD2 aligns across 14 bases. Germline-derived CDR1 and CDR2 are KGHSH and LQKENI. The CDR3 is 16 amino acids. J was trimmed by 7 bases and V by 4 bases; bases with no gene match: 6. CDR3 residues: CASSRGLAGVGNEQFF. In DNA form, the CDR3 reads TGTGCCAGCTCACGGGGACTAGCGGGAGTCGGAAATGAGCAGTTCTTC.

V is TRBV5-1 and J is TRBJ2-5; TRBD1 matches at 9 bases. CDR1 SGHRS and CDR2 YFSETQ come from the germline V gene. Germline trimming cut 4 bases from V and 5 bases from J; bases unmatched to any gene: 15. This CDR3 contains 17 residues. The CDR3 is CASSVRSGTGTGETQYF. DNA for the CDR3: TGCGCCAGCAGCGTCAGATCCGGGACAGGGACCGGGGAGACCCAGTACTTC.

The CDR3 nucleotides read TGTGCTAGTGGTTTTGACAGCTCCTACGAGCAGTACTTC. Translating it yields CASGFDSSYEQYF. The chain carries TRBV12-5 and TRBJ2-7, with D possibly being TRBD1 (5 bases). V was shortened by 3 bases and J by 0 bases, with 6 bases between the two germline ends. This CDR3 contains 13 residues. Germline CDR1 and CDR2: LGHNT and FRNRAP.

This clonotype was observed many times. The rearrangement joins TRBV6-2 or TRBV6-3 to TRBJ2-5, with TRBD2 identical over 8 bases. Germline-derived CDR1 and CDR2 are MNHEY and SVGEGT. Trimming took 6 bases from V and 5 from J; bases not matched to a gene: 11. CDR3 length: 15 amino acids. The CDR3 region is CASSRGGTPKETQYF. For the CDR3, the DNA is TGTGCCAGCAGCCGGGGGGGGACCCCAAAGGAGACCCAGTACTTC.

The chain couples TRBV10-3 to TRBJ2-1; TRBD2 matches at 16 bases. V shed 4 bases and J 8 bases; nucleotides not matched to a gene: 8. Germline CDR1 is ENHRY and CDR2 is SYGVKD. The CDR3 has 17 residues. The CDR3 region has the DNA TGTGCCATCAGTGTCGTACCGGGACTAGCGGGGGGGGATGAGCAGTTCTTC. It encodes CAISVVPGLAGGDEQFF.

This clonotype was found many times. The chain combines TRBV12-3 or TRBV12-4 with TRBJ1-6, with D hard to call. With 5 bases removed from V and 10 bases from J, the gap between germline ends came to 6 bases. CDR3 length equals 11 residues. As DNA, the CDR3 is TGTGCCAGCAGTGTGGGGTCACCCCTCCACTTT. It codes for CASSVGSPLHF.

The gene calls are TRBV15 and TRBJ1-3; D is unresolved. Trimming cost V 6 bases and J 0 bases, with 9 bases left between them. This CDR3 has 14 amino acids. CDR1 and CDR2 from the germline V gene are LNHNV and YYDKDF (reference sequence). CDR3 in amino acids: CATSQKNSGNTIYF. The CDR3 region has the DNA TGTGCCACCAGTCAAAAGAACTCTGGAAACACCATATATTTT.

This clonotype has just a few counts. The V and J genes are TRBV15 and TRBJ1-2, with D uncertain. The CDR3 extends over 15 amino acids. Deletions cut 5 bases from V and 8 bases from J, with 21 bases between. The germline gives CDR1 LNHNV, CDR2 YYDKDF (reference sequence). CDR3 loop: CATSSRLEGKAGYTF. The CDR3 coding sequence is TGTGCCACCAGCTCTCGTTTAGAGGGCAAGGCCGGCTACACCTTC.

This clonotype was recorded at least ten times. The genes are TRBV5-1 and TRBJ1-2; D uncertain. This CDR3 contains 15 residues. Germline CDR1 and CDR2: SGHRS and YFSETQ. V lost 1 base and J 2 bases, leaving 12 bases between the germline ends. As DNA, the CDR3 is TGCGCCAGCAGCTTGTCCGCCAGTGGGAACTATGGCTACACCTTC. It yields the protein CASSLSASGNYGYTF.

The gene calls are TRBV20-1 and TRBJ2-1; 16 bases are shared with TRBD2. V lost 1 base, J lost 5 bases, and 14 bases stayed unmatched. Germline CDR1 DFQATT, CDR2 SNEGSKA (reference sequence). This CDR3 contains 20 residues. The CDR3 region is CSARGGGPGLAGGHNNEQFF. The CDR3 bases are TGCAGTGCTAGAGGGGGGGGTCCGGGACTAGCGGGAGGGCACAACAATGAGCAGTTCTTC.

This chain joins TRBV24-1 and TRBJ2-1; TRBD2 agrees at 13 bases. V lost 9 bases and J lost 6; bases outside the gene matches: 4. CDR1 is KGHDR, CDR2 SFDVKD, per germline. This CDR3 comprises 14 residues. The CDR3 spells CATRGLAGPNEQFF. CDR3 nucleotide sequence: TGTGCCACCCGGGGACTAGCGGGACCCAATGAGCAGTTCTTC.

This rearrangement joins TRBV7-2 to TRBJ2-5; D unresolved. V was trimmed by 4 bases and J by 4 bases, leaving 10 bases between them. From germline, CDR1 is SGHTA and CDR2 FQGNSA. The CDR3 loop spans 13 amino acids. CDR3 sequence reads: CASSYGFRETQYF. The CDR3 region has the DNA TGTGCCAGCAGCTACGGGTTTAGAGAGACCCAGTACTTC.

There are many counts of this clonotype. The chain has TRBV5-6 and TRBJ2-5; 7 bases align to TRBD1. Trimming cost V 2 bases and J 4 bases; bases outside gene matches: 8. CDR1 is SGHDT and CDR2 is YYEEEE in the germline V gene. This CDR3 is built from 15 residues. CDR3 residues: CASSFRQGWGETQYF. Written as DNA, the CDR3 is TGTGCCAGCAGCTTCAGACAGGGATGGGGAGAGACCCAGTACTTC.

The chain is built from TRBV6-2 or TRBV6-3 and TRBJ2-5, with 8 positions matching TRBD2. The CDR3 runs to 14 residues. The germline V gene encodes CDR1 MNHEY and CDR2 SVGEGT. The ends lost 5 bases at V and 3 bases at J; junction bases unmatched: 5. CDR3 region: CASSDPGGEETQYF. In DNA, the CDR3 is TGTGCCAGCAGTGATCCGGGGGGGGAAGAGACCCAGTACTTC.